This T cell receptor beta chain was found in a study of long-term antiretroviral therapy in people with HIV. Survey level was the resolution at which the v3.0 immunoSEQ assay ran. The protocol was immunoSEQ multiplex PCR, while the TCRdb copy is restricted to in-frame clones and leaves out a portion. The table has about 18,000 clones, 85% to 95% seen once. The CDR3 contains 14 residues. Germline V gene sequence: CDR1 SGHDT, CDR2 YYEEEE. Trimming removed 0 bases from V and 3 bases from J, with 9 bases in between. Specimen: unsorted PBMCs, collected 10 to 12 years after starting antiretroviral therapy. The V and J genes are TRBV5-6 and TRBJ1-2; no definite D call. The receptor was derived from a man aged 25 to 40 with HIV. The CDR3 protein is CASSLGDGDYGYTF. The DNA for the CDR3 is TGTGCCAGCAGCTTGGGTGACGGCGACTATGGCTACACCTTC. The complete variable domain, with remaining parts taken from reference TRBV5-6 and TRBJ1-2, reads DAGVTQSPTHLIKTRGQQVTLRCSPKSGHDTVSWYQQALGQGPQFIFQYYEEEERQRGNFPDRFSGHQFPNYSSELNVNALLLGDSALYLCASSLGDGDYGYTFGSGTRLTVV.